The entry that follows covers one T cell receptor beta chain sequence. This clonotype has at least ten counts. Its antigen specificity is not known. Nothing much larger sits one base from this clone, and base qualities are not available. These reads were obtained on an Illumina NovaSeq 6000. cDNA libraries for TCRalpha and TCRbeta were prepared by 5'RACE using constant-segment primers, with sample barcodes and unique molecular identifiers added. Trizol reagent was used to extract RNA from every sample. Amplification of the libraries took two PCR steps, and the second step added a second sample barcode plus Illumina TruSeq adapters. Sequencing of the libraries was done on an Illumina NovaSeq, producing 2 x 150 bp paired-end reads. Per the source publication's procedure: Demultiplexing of reads and collapsing into UMI-guided consensus sequences were performed with migec v1.2.7. Using mixcr v2.1.11, the UMI consensuses were aligned to TRA and TRB V and J templates and assembled into clonotypes. A clonotype was counted as expanded or contracted only when both edgeR and NoisET called the clonotype significant, with the noise models trained on biological replicates. For edgeR calls, a false discovery rate-adjusted p below 0.01 and a log2 fold-change threshold of 1 were applied. PCA with hierarchical clustering of max-normalized trajectories of the 1000 most abundant clonotypes was used as exploratory dynamics analysis. Each responding clone was given a CD4 or CD8 phenotype based on the CD4+ and CD8+ repertoires, which had been sequenced separately. Starting from the raw public reads, TCRdb applied fastp trimming at Q25, assembled clones with MiXCR and retained in-frame beta chains. Identical CDR3 proteins give one entry, which carries the most common genes and DNA. TCRdb assigned the V and J calls; the authors' analysis was not used. The sample table lists roughly 110,000 distinct CDR3 sequences, over 10% of them with a count of one. 25% to 35% of the sample goes to the ten largest clones.

The data were obtained in a study of T-cell memory formation after mild COVID-19 (dated by TCRdb to the early 2020s). About the full investigation: TCR sequence clusters from the two donors were found to be largely donor specific. In a couple of donors, T-cell clones that expanded and contracted after mild COVID-19 were tracked by sequencing TCRalpha and TCRbeta repertoires over time. Two young, previously healthy adult volunteers made up the cohort, one male and one female.

Summary of the overall study and its limitations: Only two mild cases were covered by the study, and larger cohorts that include severe cases with pre-infection samples were considered necessary. Contracting CD4+ clones appeared mostly in the CM and EM memory subsets, whereas CD8+ clones were enriched in EMRA. The detection of some responding clones in pre-infection memory suggests that pre-existing cross-reactive memory T cells joined the SARS-CoV-2 response. Balanced CD4/CD8 phenotypes were observed for clones contracting from day 15 to 85, whereas a bias towards CD4+ was observed for a second wave of clones expanding from day 15 to 37. SARS-CoV-2 specificity was not confirmed for the second-wave clones peaking on day 37.

Ficoll-Paque density gradient centrifugation was used to isolate PBMCs. The sequenced material came from PBMCs or a T cell subset sorted from them (not recorded which). The sequence came from an adult woman who had mild COVID-19 (a few samples of this study predate the infection). The sample titles of this study are shuffled in the database, so cell type and time point are left out; the donor was told from shared clones.

The CDR3 reads CASSLLAGVNNEQFF. The sequenced DNA: TGTGCCAGCAGCCTACTAGCGGGAGTAAACAATGAGCAGTTCTTC. Here the chain combines TRBV12-3 or TRBV12-4 and TRBJ2-1; 11 middle bases align to TRBD2. Germline trimming amounts to 6 bases on V and 5 bases on J, with 6 as the count of junction bases outside the gene matches. CDR3 length: 15 amino acids, cysteine to phenylalanine. The DNA shown is the 45-base CDR3, in frame from base 1.